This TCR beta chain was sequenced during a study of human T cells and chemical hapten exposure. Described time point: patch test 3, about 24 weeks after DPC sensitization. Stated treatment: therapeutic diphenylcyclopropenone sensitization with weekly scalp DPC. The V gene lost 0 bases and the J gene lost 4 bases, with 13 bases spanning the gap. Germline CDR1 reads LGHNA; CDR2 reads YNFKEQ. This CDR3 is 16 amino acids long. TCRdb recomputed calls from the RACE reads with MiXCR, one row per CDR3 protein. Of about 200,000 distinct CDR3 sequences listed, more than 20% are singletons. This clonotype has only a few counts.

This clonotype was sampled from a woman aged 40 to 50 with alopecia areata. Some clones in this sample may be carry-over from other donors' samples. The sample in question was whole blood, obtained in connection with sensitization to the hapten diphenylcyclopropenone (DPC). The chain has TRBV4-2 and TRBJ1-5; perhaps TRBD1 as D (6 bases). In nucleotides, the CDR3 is TGTGCCAGCAGCCAAGATACCGGACAGTTTAATCAGCCCCAGCATTTT. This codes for CASSQDTGQFNQPQHF.